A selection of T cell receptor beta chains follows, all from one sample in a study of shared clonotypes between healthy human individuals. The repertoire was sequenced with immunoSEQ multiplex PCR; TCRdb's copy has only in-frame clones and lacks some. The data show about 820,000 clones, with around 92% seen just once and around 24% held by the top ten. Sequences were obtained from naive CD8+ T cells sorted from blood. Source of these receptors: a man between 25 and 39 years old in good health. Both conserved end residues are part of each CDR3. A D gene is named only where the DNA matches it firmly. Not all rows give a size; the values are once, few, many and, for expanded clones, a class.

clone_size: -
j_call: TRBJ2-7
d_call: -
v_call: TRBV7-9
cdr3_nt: TGTGCCAGCAGCTCCGAACGTAACGGAGTGTGGTACGAGCAGTACTTC
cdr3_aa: CASSSERNGVWYEQYF

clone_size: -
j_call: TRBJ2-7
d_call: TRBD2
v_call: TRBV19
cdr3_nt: TGTGCCAGTAGTATCGGGCGGGGGTACGAGCAGTACTTC
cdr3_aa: CASSIGRGYEQYF

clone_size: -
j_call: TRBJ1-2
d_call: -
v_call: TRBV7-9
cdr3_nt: TGTGCCAGCAGCTTAGCGAGCGGCTACACCTTC
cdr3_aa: CASSLASGYTF

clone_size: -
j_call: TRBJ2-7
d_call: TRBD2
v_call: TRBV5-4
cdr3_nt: TGTGCCAGCAGCCCCCCTAGCGGAAGAGCCTACGAGCAGTACTTC
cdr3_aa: CASSPPSGRAYEQYF

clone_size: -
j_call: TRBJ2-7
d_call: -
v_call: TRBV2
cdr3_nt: TGTGCCAGCAGTGTCGTAGATCCTCCCTCCTACGAGCAGTACTTC
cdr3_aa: CASSVVDPPSYEQYF

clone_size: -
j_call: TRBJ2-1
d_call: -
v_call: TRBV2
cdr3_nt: TGTGCCAGCAGTGAGTTGTTCTACAATGAGCAGTTCTTC
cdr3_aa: CASSELFYNEQFF

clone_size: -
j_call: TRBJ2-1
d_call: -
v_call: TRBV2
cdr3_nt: TGTGCCACCCAGAGTCTTGAGCAGTTCTTC
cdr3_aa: CATQSLEQFF

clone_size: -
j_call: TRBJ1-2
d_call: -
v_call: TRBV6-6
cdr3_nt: TGTGCCAGCAGCCCCGGAAGGCTGGGCTATGGCTACACCTTC
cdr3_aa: CASSPGRLGYGYTF

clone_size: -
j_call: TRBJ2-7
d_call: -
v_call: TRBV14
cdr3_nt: TGTGCCAGCAGCCGACTCTTAGGGCTCGACTCCTACGAGCAGTACTTC
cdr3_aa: CASSRLLGLDSYEQYF

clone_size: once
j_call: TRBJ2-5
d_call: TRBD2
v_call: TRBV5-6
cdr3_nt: TGTGCCAGCAGCTTGGATCAAGGGAGGGAAGAGACCCAGTACTTC
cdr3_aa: CASSLDQGREETQYF

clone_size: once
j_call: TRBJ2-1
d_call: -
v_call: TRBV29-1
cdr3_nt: TGCAGCGTTGGGCGGGACCACAATGAGCAGTTCTTC
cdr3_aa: CSVGRDHNEQFF

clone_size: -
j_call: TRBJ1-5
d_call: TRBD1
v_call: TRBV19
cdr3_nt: TGTGCCAGTACCTCGGACAGGGGGGTCAGTCAGCCCCAGCATTTT
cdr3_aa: CASTSDRGVSQPQHF

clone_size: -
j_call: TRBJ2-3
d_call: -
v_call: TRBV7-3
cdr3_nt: TGTGCCAGCAGCTTACTTGTGGGAGGTACCTCCACAGATACGCAGTATTTT
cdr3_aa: CASSLLVGGTSTDTQYF

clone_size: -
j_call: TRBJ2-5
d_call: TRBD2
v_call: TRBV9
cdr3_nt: TGTGCCAGCAGCGAGCGACCGACTAGCCAAATCTGGCAAGAGACCCAGTACTTC
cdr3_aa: CASSERPTSQIWQETQYF

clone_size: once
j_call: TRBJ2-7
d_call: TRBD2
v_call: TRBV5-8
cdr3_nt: TGTGCCAGCAGCGACCTAGCGGGAGGTGCCGACGAGCAGTACTTC
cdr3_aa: CASSDLAGGADEQYF

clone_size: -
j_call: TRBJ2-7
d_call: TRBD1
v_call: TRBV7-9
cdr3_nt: TGTGCCAGCACTCTGACAGGGGAATACTACGAGCAGTACTTC
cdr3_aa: CASTLTGEYYEQYF

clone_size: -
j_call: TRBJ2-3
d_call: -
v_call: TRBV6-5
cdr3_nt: TGTGCCAGCACCGAAGGGAGCACAGATACGCAGTATTTT
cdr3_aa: CASTEGSTDTQYF

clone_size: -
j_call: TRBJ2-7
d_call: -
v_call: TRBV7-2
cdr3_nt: TGTGCCAGCAGCTTTTTTCCCGGGGGCCGGACAGAAGCCCGTTTC
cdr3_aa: CASSFFPGGRTEARF

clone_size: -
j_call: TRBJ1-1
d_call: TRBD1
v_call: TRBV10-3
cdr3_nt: TGTGCCATCAGTGAATCGGACAGGGGGTTCTCTGAAGCTTTCTTT
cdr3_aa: CAISESDRGFSEAFF

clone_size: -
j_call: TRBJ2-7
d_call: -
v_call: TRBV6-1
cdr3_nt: TGTGCCAGCAGTGAAGCGCGGGGGCTTTACCAATCCTACGAGCAGTACTTC
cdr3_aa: CASSEARGLYQSYEQYF

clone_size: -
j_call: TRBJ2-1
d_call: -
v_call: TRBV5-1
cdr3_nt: TGCGCCAGCAGCTTGGCCGATAGTTCTCACAATGAGCAGTTCTTC
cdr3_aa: CASSLADSSHNEQFF

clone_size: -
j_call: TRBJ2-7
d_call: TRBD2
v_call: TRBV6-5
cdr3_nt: TGTGCCTCCTCAGCGGGAGGGCCGAAGCAGTACTTC
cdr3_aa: CASSAGGPKQYF

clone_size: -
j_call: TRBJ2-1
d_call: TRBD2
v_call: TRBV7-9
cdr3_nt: TGTGCCAGCAGGAGCGCCGGGACTAGGGACTCCTACAATGAGCAGTTCTTC
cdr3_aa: CASRSAGTRDSYNEQFF

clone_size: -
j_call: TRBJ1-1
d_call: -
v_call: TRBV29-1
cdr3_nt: TGCAGCGTTGAGGGGGGTGACTGGTTCCCGAACACTGAAGCTTTCTTT
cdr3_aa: CSVEGGDWFPNTEAFF

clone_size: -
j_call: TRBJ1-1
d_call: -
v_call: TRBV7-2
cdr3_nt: TGTGCCAGCAGCCCCTCTGGGGCAGTCGCTGAAGCTTTCTTT
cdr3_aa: CASSPSGAVAEAFF

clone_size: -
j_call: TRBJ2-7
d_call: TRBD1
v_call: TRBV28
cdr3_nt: TGTGCCAGCAGTCCTCCGAGACAGGGAAGCTCCTACGAGCAGTACTTC
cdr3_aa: CASSPPRQGSSYEQYF

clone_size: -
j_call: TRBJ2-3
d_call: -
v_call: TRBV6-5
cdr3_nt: TGTGCCAGCAGTTACTCGAATAGAGATACGCAGTATTTT
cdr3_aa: CASSYSNRDTQYF

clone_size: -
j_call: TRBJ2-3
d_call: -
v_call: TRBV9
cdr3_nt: TGTGCCAGCAGCATGAGCACAGATACGCAGTATTTT
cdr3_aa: CASSMSTDTQYF

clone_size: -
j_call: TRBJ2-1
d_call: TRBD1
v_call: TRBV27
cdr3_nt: TGTGCCAGCAGTTTCCATCCCCCAGGGGGCAATGAGCAGTTCTTC
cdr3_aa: CASSFHPPGGNEQFF

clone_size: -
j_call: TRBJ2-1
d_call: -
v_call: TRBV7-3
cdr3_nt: TGTGCCAGCAGCCCTGACAGTATAGGGGATGAGCAGTTCTTC
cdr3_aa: CASSPDSIGDEQFF

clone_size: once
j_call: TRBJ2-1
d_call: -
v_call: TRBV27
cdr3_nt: TGTGCCAGCAGTTCACCCCTCGACAGATACAATGAGCAGTTCTTC
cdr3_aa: CASSSPLDRYNEQFF

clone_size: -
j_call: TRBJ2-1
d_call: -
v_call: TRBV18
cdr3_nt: TGTGCCAGCTCCTCCAATGAGCAGTTCTTC
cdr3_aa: CASSSNEQFF

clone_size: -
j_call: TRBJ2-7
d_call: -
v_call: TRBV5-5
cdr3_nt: TGTGCCAGCAGTCGGAAACAGGGAACAGGCTACGAGCAGTACTTC
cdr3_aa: CASSRKQGTGYEQYF

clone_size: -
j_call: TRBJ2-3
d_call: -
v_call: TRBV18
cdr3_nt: TGTGCCAGCTCACCGGGCACAGATACGCAGTATTTT
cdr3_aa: CASSPGTDTQYF

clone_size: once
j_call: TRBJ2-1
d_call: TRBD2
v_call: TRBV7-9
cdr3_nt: TGTGCCAGCAGCCCCACACTAGCGGTATACAATGAGCAGTTCTTC
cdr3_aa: CASSPTLAVYNEQFF

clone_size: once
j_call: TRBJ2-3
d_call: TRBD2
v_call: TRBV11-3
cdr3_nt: TGTGCCAGCAGCTCCCATGCGGGGGGCACAGATACGCAGTATTTT
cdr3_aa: CASSSHAGGTDTQYF

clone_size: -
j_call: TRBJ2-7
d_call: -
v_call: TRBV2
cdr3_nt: TGTGCCAGCAGGGACAGTTCAAACGAGCAGTACTTC
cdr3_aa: CASRDSSNEQYF

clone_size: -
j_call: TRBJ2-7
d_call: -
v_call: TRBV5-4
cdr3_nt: TGTGCCAGCAGCTTGGTCGGCGACGAGCAGTACTTC
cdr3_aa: CASSLVGDEQYF

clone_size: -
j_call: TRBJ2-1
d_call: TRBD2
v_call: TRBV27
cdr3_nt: TGTGCCAGCAGTTTACGGGGGGAGGACAATGAGCAGTTCTTC
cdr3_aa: CASSLRGEDNEQFF

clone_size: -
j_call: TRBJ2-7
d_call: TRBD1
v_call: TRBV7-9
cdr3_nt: TGTGCCAGCAGGGGAGACAGGTCCCAGGGGGTACCCTACGAGCAGTACTTC
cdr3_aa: CASRGDRSQGVPYEQYF

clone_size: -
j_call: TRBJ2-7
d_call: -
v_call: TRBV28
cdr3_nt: TGTGCCAGCAGTCAAAGAAGGGTTGTCCACGAGCAGTACTTC
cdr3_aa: CASSQRRVVHEQYF

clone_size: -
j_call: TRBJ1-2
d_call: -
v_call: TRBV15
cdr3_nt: TGTGCCACCAGCAGAGATATCGGGGGCACTGGCTACACCTTC
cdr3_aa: CATSRDIGGTGYTF